This is a list of T cell receptor beta chains from one sample in a study of cytomegalovirus exposure and HLA in healthy donors. Sequencing used immunoSEQ multiplex PCR; TCRdb keeps in-frame clones, though not all of them. The sample carries around 140,000 clones, 75% recorded once. Sequencing was carried out using PBMCs. The receptors derive from a man younger than 45 in good health and CMV-seronegative. The CDR3 runs from the conserved cysteine through the conserved F or W. A D gene is named only where the DNA matches it firmly. Clone size appears in some rows only: once, few, many, or a class for an expanded clone.

j_gene: TRBJ2-1
d_gene: TRBD2
v_gene: TRBV4-1
abundance: once
CDR3aa: CASSQVLAEDNEQFF
CDR3nt: TGCGCCAGCAGCCAAGTACTAGCGGAAGACAATGAGCAGTTCTTC

j_gene: TRBJ2-3
d_gene: NA
v_gene: TRBV11-3
abundance: NA
CDR3aa: CASSGREMGGSSTDTQYF
CDR3nt: TGTGCCAGCAGCGGGCGTGAGATGGGGGGATCTAGCACAGATACGCAGTATTTT

j_gene: TRBJ2-3
d_gene: NA
v_gene: TRBV7-9
abundance: once
CDR3aa: CASSLGGTDTQYF
CDR3nt: TGTGCCAGCAGCTTAGGAGGTACAGATACGCAGTATTTT

j_gene: TRBJ2-7
d_gene: NA
v_gene: TRBV5-6
abundance: NA
CDR3aa: CASSLGRIGQYF
CDR3nt: TGTGCCAGCAGCTTGGGCAGGATCGGGCAGTACTTC

j_gene: TRBJ2-7
d_gene: TRBD1
v_gene: TRBV5-1
abundance: NA
CDR3aa: CASSWGQGGYEQYF
CDR3nt: TGCGCCAGCAGCTGGGGACAGGGCGGCTACGAGCAGTACTTC

j_gene: TRBJ2-2
d_gene: TRBD1
v_gene: TRBV6-5
abundance: NA
CDR3aa: CASSLTGVGGELFF
CDR3nt: TGTGCCAGCAGTTTGACAGGGGTTGGCGGGGAGCTGTTTTTT

j_gene: TRBJ2-3
d_gene: NA
v_gene: TRBV28
abundance: NA
CDR3aa: CASSRDLTDTQYF
CDR3nt: TGTGCCAGCAGTAGGGACTTAACAGATACGCAGTATTTT

j_gene: TRBJ2-7
d_gene: NA
v_gene: TRBV2
abundance: NA
CDR3aa: CASSPDPSDSLLSYEQYF
CDR3nt: TGTGCCAGCAGCCCTGACCCGTCTGACAGTCTTCTCTCCTACGAGCAGTACTTC

j_gene: TRBJ2-1
d_gene: TRBD2
v_gene: TRBV11-2
abundance: NA
CDR3aa: CASKGGRVNEQFF
CDR3nt: TGTGCCAGTAAGGGAGGGAGGGTTAATGAGCAGTTCTTC

j_gene: TRBJ2-3
d_gene: TRBD2
v_gene: TRBV2
abundance: NA
CDR3aa: CASSVGAGYTDTQYF
CDR3nt: TGTGCCAGCAGTGTAGGAGCGGGGTACACAGATACGCAGTATTTT

j_gene: TRBJ1-1
d_gene: NA
v_gene: TRBV19
abundance: NA
CDR3aa: CASTHGRIGNIEAFF
CDR3nt: TGTGCCAGTACCCACGGGCGGATCGGGAACATTGAAGCTTTCTTT

j_gene: TRBJ2-7
d_gene: NA
v_gene: TRBV28
abundance: NA
CDR3aa: CASSSPAAGATYEQYF
CDR3nt: TGTGCCAGCAGTTCCCCAGCTGCGGGGGCAACCTACGAGCAGTACTTC

j_gene: TRBJ1-2
d_gene: NA
v_gene: TRBV28
abundance: NA
CDR3aa: CASSFRGRGNYGYTF
CDR3nt: TGTGCCAGCAGTTTTAGAGGCAGGGGTAACTATGGCTACACCTTC

j_gene: TRBJ2-3
d_gene: TRBD2
v_gene: TRBV7-3
abundance: NA
CDR3aa: CASSPRGGAPTDTQYF
CDR3nt: TGTGCCAGCAGCCCAAGGGGAGGGGCGCCCACAGATACGCAGTATTTT

j_gene: TRBJ2-7
d_gene: NA
v_gene: TRBV28
abundance: NA
CDR3aa: CASSPPGERSYEQYF
CDR3nt: TGTGCCAGCAGTCCCCCTGGGGAGAGGTCCTACGAGCAGTACTTC

j_gene: TRBJ2-7
d_gene: TRBD1
v_gene: TRBV7-2
abundance: once
CDR3aa: CASSLGTGAYEQYF
CDR3nt: TGTGCCAGCAGCCTGGGGACAGGGGCATACGAGCAGTACTTC

j_gene: TRBJ1-1
d_gene: NA
v_gene: TRBV28
abundance: NA
CDR3aa: CASSLGGEAFF
CDR3nt: TGTGCCAGCAGTTTGGGGGGGGAAGCTTTCTTT

j_gene: TRBJ1-1
d_gene: TRBD1
v_gene: TRBV5-1
abundance: NA
CDR3aa: CASSSDRVGYSVTEAFF
CDR3nt: TGCGCCAGCAGCTCTGACAGGGTTGGTTATTCGGTCACTGAAGCTTTCTTT

j_gene: TRBJ2-7
d_gene: NA
v_gene: TRBV5-8
abundance: NA
CDR3aa: CASSSLYEQYF
CDR3nt: TGTGCCAGCAGCTCCCTCTACGAGCAGTACTTC

j_gene: TRBJ2-5
d_gene: NA
v_gene: TRBV9
abundance: NA
CDR3aa: CASSALRGGGTQYF
CDR3nt: TGTGCCAGCAGCGCGCTCAGGGGCGGCGGGACCCAGTACTTC

j_gene: TRBJ1-2
d_gene: NA
v_gene: TRBV5-6
abundance: NA
CDR3aa: CASSAGGIFYGYTF
CDR3nt: TGTGCCAGCAGCGCCGGGGGAATTTTCTATGGCTACACCTTC

j_gene: TRBJ2-2
d_gene: NA
v_gene: TRBV9
abundance: NA
CDR3aa: CASSPGGGGNTGELFF
CDR3nt: TGTGCCAGCAGCCCGGGGGGAGGGGGAAACACCGGGGAGCTGTTTTTT

j_gene: TRBJ2-7
d_gene: NA
v_gene: TRBV28
abundance: NA
CDR3aa: CASSFSGQQYF
CDR3nt: TGTGCCAGCAGTTTCTCAGGTCAGCAGTACTTC

j_gene: TRBJ2-3
d_gene: TRBD2
v_gene: TRBV13
abundance: NA
CDR3aa: CASSYPGTSGGGPDTQYF
CDR3nt: TGTGCCAGCAGCTACCCCGGGACTAGCGGGGGGGGTCCCGATACGCAGTATTTT

j_gene: TRBJ2-7
d_gene: TRBD2
v_gene: TRBV7-2
abundance: NA
CDR3aa: CASRRGLAGVYEQYF
CDR3nt: TGTGCCAGCAGGCGGGGACTAGCGGGAGTTTACGAGCAGTACTTC

j_gene: TRBJ2-7
d_gene: TRBD1
v_gene: TRBV30
abundance: NA
CDR3aa: CALKQGAGYEQYF
CDR3nt: TGTGCCTTGAAACAGGGGGCCGGCTACGAGCAGTACTTC

j_gene: TRBJ1-2
d_gene: TRBD1
v_gene: TRBV7-2
abundance: NA
CDR3aa: CASSQSGGYGYTF
CDR3nt: TGTGCCAGCAGCCAATCAGGGGGCTATGGCTACACCTTC

j_gene: TRBJ2-2
d_gene: TRBD2
v_gene: TRBV7-9
abundance: NA
CDR3aa: CAADRLAAGELFF
CDR3nt: TGTGCCGCCGACCGACTAGCGGCCGGGGAGCTGTTTTTT

j_gene: TRBJ2-1
d_gene: TRBD1
v_gene: TRBV29-1
abundance: NA
CDR3aa: CSVDRGINEQFF
CDR3nt: TGCAGCGTTGACAGGGGGATCAATGAGCAGTTCTTC

j_gene: TRBJ1-4
d_gene: TRBD1
v_gene: TRBV4-2
abundance: NA
CDR3aa: CASRGQGRTNEKLFF
CDR3nt: TGTGCCAGCCGGGGACAGGGGAGGACTAATGAAAAACTGTTTTTT

j_gene: TRBJ1-3
d_gene: NA
v_gene: TRBV7-9
abundance: NA
CDR3aa: CASSFTVEDTIYF
CDR3nt: TGTGCCAGCAGCTTTACTGTTGAGGACACCATATATTTT

j_gene: TRBJ1-1
d_gene: NA
v_gene: TRBV30
abundance: NA
CDR3aa: CAWGGVNTEAFF
CDR3nt: TGTGCCTGGGGGGGGGTGAACACTGAAGCTTTCTTT

j_gene: TRBJ1-1
d_gene: NA
v_gene: TRBV30
abundance: NA
CDR3aa: CAWIKRWTEAFF
CDR3nt: TGTGCCTGGATCAAGCGATGGACTGAAGCTTTCTTT

j_gene: TRBJ2-3
d_gene: TRBD2
v_gene: TRBV29-1
abundance: NA
CDR3aa: CSVAGLAGGDTQYF
CDR3nt: TGCAGCGTCGCCGGACTAGCGGGAGGAGATACGCAGTATTTT

j_gene: TRBJ2-2
d_gene: NA
v_gene: TRBV28
abundance: once
CDR3aa: CASSLGAQGSTGELFF
CDR3nt: TGTGCCAGCAGTTTAGGGGCACAGGGAAGCACCGGGGAGCTGTTTTTT

j_gene: TRBJ2-5
d_gene: NA
v_gene: TRBV18
abundance: NA
CDR3aa: CASSPPTEETQYF
CDR3nt: TGTGCCAGCTCACCCCCGACAGAAGAGACCCAGTACTTC

j_gene: TRBJ2-7
d_gene: TRBD2
v_gene: TRBV19
abundance: NA
CDR3aa: CASSPRPGQRGYEQYF
CDR3nt: TGTGCCAGTAGTCCCCGCCCCGGCCAGCGGGGGTACGAGCAGTACTTC

j_gene: TRBJ2-5
d_gene: NA
v_gene: TRBV30
abundance: once
CDR3aa: CAWSPGSQETQYF
CDR3nt: TGTGCCTGGTCCCCGGGGAGCCAAGAGACCCAGTACTTC

j_gene: TRBJ2-1
d_gene: NA
v_gene: TRBV19
abundance: NA
CDR3aa: CASSIGVPGEQFF
CDR3nt: TGTGCCAGTAGTATCGGTGTCCCCGGTGAGCAGTTCTTC

j_gene: TRBJ1-1
d_gene: NA
v_gene: TRBV5-1
abundance: NA
CDR3aa: CASRGGTDTEAFF
CDR3nt: TGCGCCAGCAGGGGAGGGACGGACACTGAAGCTTTCTTT

j_gene: TRBJ2-1
d_gene: NA
v_gene: TRBV9
abundance: NA
CDR3aa: CASSPGGYSYNEQFF
CDR3nt: TGTGCCAGCAGCCCCGGAGGGTATTCCTACAATGAGCAGTTCTTC

j_gene: TRBJ2-1
d_gene: TRBD2
v_gene: TRBV27
abundance: NA
CDR3aa: CASTRLAGSSYNEQFF
CDR3nt: TGTGCCAGCACCAGACTAGCGGGGAGCTCCTACAATGAGCAGTTCTTC

j_gene: TRBJ2-7
d_gene: TRBD2
v_gene: TRBV10-2
abundance: NA
CDR3aa: CASITSGGNEQYF
CDR3nt: TGCGCCAGCATAACTAGCGGAGGAAACGAGCAGTACTTC

j_gene: TRBJ2-1
d_gene: TRBD1
v_gene: TRBV28
abundance: NA
CDR3aa: CASSLVGQGTGEQFF
CDR3nt: TGTGCCAGCAGTTTGGTGGGACAGGGGACAGGGGAGCAGTTCTTC

j_gene: TRBJ2-2
d_gene: TRBD2
v_gene: TRBV11-2
abundance: NA
CDR3aa: CASSLRLAGGTNTGELFF
CDR3nt: TGTGCCAGCAGCTTAAGACTAGCGGGGGGCACGAACACCGGGGAGCTGTTTTTT

j_gene: TRBJ1-2
d_gene: NA
v_gene: TRBV5-8
abundance: NA
CDR3aa: CASSRIFLAGYGYTF
CDR3nt: TGTGCCAGCAGCCGTATTTTTCTGGCGGGCTATGGCTACACCTTC

j_gene: TRBJ1-4
d_gene: NA
v_gene: TRBV19
abundance: NA
CDR3aa: CASSDRPTGEKLFF
CDR3nt: TGTGCCAGTAGTGACAGGCCCACGGGTGAAAAACTGTTTTTT

j_gene: TRBJ2-7
d_gene: NA
v_gene: TRBV27
abundance: NA
CDR3aa: CASSDLSGIYEQYF
CDR3nt: TGTGCCAGCAGCGACTTGTCCGGGATCTACGAGCAGTACTTC

j_gene: TRBJ1-3
d_gene: TRBD1
v_gene: TRBV7-9
abundance: few
CDR3aa: CASSIGQGAIYF
CDR3nt: TGTGCCAGCAGCATCGGACAGGGAGCCATATATTTT